The rows below give T cell receptor beta chains drawn from one sample of a study of shared clonotypes between healthy human individuals. TCRdb keeps only in-frame clones here, not all; method: immunoSEQ multiplex PCR. There are about 2.4 million clones in the sample; under 95% occur only once, and about 0.34% lies in the top ten. The sample was naive CD4+ T cells from PBMCs. Receptors originate from a man aged 18 to 30 in good health. Some clones in this sample may be carry-over from other donors' samples. The CDR3 runs from the conserved cysteine through the conserved F or W. The D gene is left open where the match is weak. Clone size appears in some rows only: once, few, many, or a class for an expanded clone.

j_call: TRBJ1-2; d_call: TRBD1; v_call: TRBV7-3; clone_size: .; cdr3_nt: TGTGCCAGCAGCTTAATAATGGGGACAGACCTCTATGGCTACACCTTC; cdr3_aa: CASSLIMGTDLYGYTF
j_call: TRBJ1-3; d_call: TRBD1; v_call: TRBV7-3; clone_size: .; cdr3_nt: TGTGCCAGCAGCAGTACCGGGACAGGGAGCTCTGGAAACACCATATATTTT; cdr3_aa: CASSSTGTGSSGNTIYF
j_call: TRBJ2-1; d_call: TRBD2; v_call: TRBV7-2; clone_size: .; cdr3_nt: TGTGCCAGCAGCTTAGAACTAGCGGGAGGTAATGAGCAGTTCTTC; cdr3_aa: CASSLELAGGNEQFF
j_call: TRBJ2-7; d_call: TRBD2; v_call: TRBV7-6; clone_size: .; cdr3_nt: TGTGCCAGCAGCTCGAGTACTAGCGGTTACGAGCAGTACTTC; cdr3_aa: CASSSSTSGYEQYF
j_call: TRBJ1-1; d_call: TRBD1; v_call: TRBV7-9; clone_size: .; cdr3_nt: TGTGCCAGCAGCCCTACGGGACAGGGGAGCACTGAAGCTTTCTTT; cdr3_aa: CASSPTGQGSTEAFF
j_call: TRBJ2-2; d_call: TRBD1; v_call: TRBV5-6; clone_size: .; cdr3_nt: TGTGCCAGCAGGGAAATGGTTGGGACAGAGAACACCGGGGAGCTGTTTTTT; cdr3_aa: CASREMVGTENTGELFF
j_call: TRBJ1-3; d_call: .; v_call: TRBV5-1; clone_size: .; cdr3_nt: TGCGCCAGCAGCTTGGGTCTTGGCTCTGGAAACACCATATATTTT; cdr3_aa: CASSLGLGSGNTIYF
j_call: TRBJ1-2; d_call: .; v_call: TRBV6-1; clone_size: .; cdr3_nt: TGTGCCAGCAGTGAACAGCTGCAGGGCTTCTATGGCTACACCTTC; cdr3_aa: CASSEQLQGFYGYTF
j_call: TRBJ1-2; d_call: .; v_call: TRBV28; clone_size: .; cdr3_nt: TGTGCCAGCAGTCGCCCCGCTGTAGGCTACACCTTC; cdr3_aa: CASSRPAVGYTF
j_call: TRBJ2-3; d_call: .; v_call: TRBV6-5; clone_size: .; cdr3_nt: TGTGCCAGCAGTTATAAAGGGCTTAGCGGAGATACGCAGTATTTT; cdr3_aa: CASSYKGLSGDTQYF
j_call: TRBJ1-2; d_call: TRBD1; v_call: TRBV5-1; clone_size: .; cdr3_nt: TGCGCCAGCAGCTGGGGGACAGGGAAAGATGGCTACACCTTC; cdr3_aa: CASSWGTGKDGYTF
j_call: TRBJ1-4; d_call: .; v_call: TRBV19; clone_size: .; cdr3_nt: TGTGCCAGTAGTACCTCCCAGACGGTGGGAAAACTGTTTTTT; cdr3_aa: CASSTSQTVGKLFF
j_call: TRBJ2-1; d_call: .; v_call: TRBV15; clone_size: once; cdr3_nt: TGTGCCACCAGCAGAAGGGTTCTATCCTACTACAATGAGCAGTTCTTC; cdr3_aa: CATSRRVLSYYNEQFF
j_call: TRBJ2-7; d_call: TRBD2; v_call: TRBV15; clone_size: .; cdr3_nt: TGTGCCACCAGCAGAGCTACTAGCGGGAACTACGAGCAGTACTTC; cdr3_aa: CATSRATSGNYEQYF
j_call: TRBJ2-2; d_call: .; v_call: TRBV13; clone_size: .; cdr3_nt: TGTGCCAGCAGCTTAGTCCGGCAGGGAAACGGGGAGCTGTTTTTT; cdr3_aa: CASSLVRQGNGELFF
j_call: TRBJ2-7; d_call: TRBD2; v_call: TRBV5-4; clone_size: .; cdr3_nt: TGTGCCAGCAGCCGATCAGGGACTAGCGGGATCAACGAGCAGTACTTC; cdr3_aa: CASSRSGTSGINEQYF
j_call: TRBJ2-2; d_call: TRBD2; v_call: TRBV11-3; clone_size: .; cdr3_nt: TGTGCCAGCAGCCCCTGGGGGACTAGCGGGAGGGCCGAGAACACCGGGGAGCTGTTTTTT; cdr3_aa: CASSPWGTSGRAENTGELFF
j_call: TRBJ2-3; d_call: .; v_call: TRBV28; clone_size: .; cdr3_nt: TGTGCCAGCTCTCGAGGGGGGGAGGGCACAGATACGCAGTATTTT; cdr3_aa: CASSRGGEGTDTQYF
j_call: TRBJ2-7; d_call: .; v_call: TRBV4-2; clone_size: .; cdr3_nt: TGTGCCAGCAGCCAGGAACCGGGACTGCCCTACGAGCAGTACTTC; cdr3_aa: CASSQEPGLPYEQYF
j_call: TRBJ2-2; d_call: TRBD2; v_call: TRBV5-4; clone_size: .; cdr3_nt: TGTGCCAGCAGCTCCTTCGTGACTAGCGGGAGAAACTTTCCCGGGGAGCTGTTTTTT; cdr3_aa: CASSSFVTSGRNFPGELFF
j_call: TRBJ2-7; d_call: TRBD1; v_call: TRBV28; clone_size: .; cdr3_nt: TGTGCCAGCGGGACAGCGATTTACTACGAGCAGTACTTC; cdr3_aa: CASGTAIYYEQYF
j_call: TRBJ2-7; d_call: TRBD2; v_call: TRBV5-1; clone_size: .; cdr3_nt: TGCGCCAGCAGCTTGATTGCCGGGACTAGACATGACGAGCAGTACTTC; cdr3_aa: CASSLIAGTRHDEQYF
j_call: TRBJ2-1; d_call: .; v_call: TRBV7-3; clone_size: .; cdr3_nt: TGTGCCAGCAGCTTAACAGTGGCTAGCTCCTACAATGAGCAGTTCTTC; cdr3_aa: CASSLTVASSYNEQFF
j_call: TRBJ1-5; d_call: .; v_call: TRBV28; clone_size: .; cdr3_nt: TGTGCCAGCAGTTTAACCAATCAGCCCCAGCATTTT; cdr3_aa: CASSLTNQPQHF
j_call: TRBJ2-7; d_call: .; v_call: TRBV28; clone_size: .; cdr3_nt: TGTGCCAGCAGTTTAGGATTCTCCTACGAGCAGTACTTC; cdr3_aa: CASSLGFSYEQYF
j_call: TRBJ1-2; d_call: TRBD1; v_call: TRBV30; clone_size: .; cdr3_nt: TGTGCCTGGAGTGTCGGGACAGGAGTCGGCTACACCTTC; cdr3_aa: CAWSVGTGVGYTF
j_call: TRBJ2-7; d_call: .; v_call: TRBV27; clone_size: .; cdr3_nt: TGTGCCAGCAGTCCGCAGGGGCGTTACGAGCAGTACTTC; cdr3_aa: CASSPQGRYEQYF
j_call: TRBJ2-1; d_call: TRBD2; v_call: TRBV2; clone_size: .; cdr3_nt: TGTGCCAGCAGTGAAGCTGGGCTAGCGGGGAACAATGAGCAGTTCTTC; cdr3_aa: CASSEAGLAGNNEQFF
j_call: TRBJ2-3; d_call: TRBD2; v_call: TRBV2; clone_size: .; cdr3_nt: TGTGCCAGCGGGTTAGCGGGAGGGTTCACAGATACGCAGTATTTT; cdr3_aa: CASGLAGGFTDTQYF
j_call: TRBJ1-4; d_call: TRBD1; v_call: TRBV28; clone_size: .; cdr3_nt: TGTGCCAGCAGTTTACGGCCGGGACAGGGGCGGGAAAAACTGTTTTTT; cdr3_aa: CASSLRPGQGREKLFF
j_call: TRBJ2-1; d_call: .; v_call: TRBV5-1; clone_size: .; cdr3_nt: TGCGCCAGCAGCATATCTGGTTTCGATGAGCAGTTCTTC; cdr3_aa: CASSISGFDEQFF
j_call: TRBJ1-2; d_call: TRBD1; v_call: TRBV6-5; clone_size: once; cdr3_nt: TGTGCCAGCAGCCGCAAACCACGGGACAGGGGTGCTCACACCTTC; cdr3_aa: CASSRKPRDRGAHTF
j_call: TRBJ2-1; d_call: .; v_call: TRBV5-1; clone_size: .; cdr3_nt: TGCGCCAGCAGCTTGGACAGGCGTTCCAGCTCCTACAATGAGCAGTTCTTC; cdr3_aa: CASSLDRRSSSYNEQFF
j_call: TRBJ2-1; d_call: .; v_call: TRBV7-8; clone_size: once; cdr3_nt: TGTGCCAGCAGCTTAGATCTTCGGGCTTCCTACAATGAGCAGTTCTTC; cdr3_aa: CASSLDLRASYNEQFF
j_call: TRBJ2-2; d_call: .; v_call: TRBV14; clone_size: .; cdr3_nt: TGTGCCAGCAGCCAATACGGGCAGGCCGGGACTAACACCGGGGAGCTGTTTTTT; cdr3_aa: CASSQYGQAGTNTGELFF
j_call: TRBJ2-7; d_call: TRBD1; v_call: TRBV28; clone_size: .; cdr3_nt: TGTGCCAGCAGTCAGGGGGACAGGGCCTACGAGCAGTACTTC; cdr3_aa: CASSQGDRAYEQYF
j_call: TRBJ2-3; d_call: .; v_call: TRBV30; clone_size: .; cdr3_nt: TGTGCCTGGAGTGTACGCAGCTTGGATACGCAGTATTTT; cdr3_aa: CAWSVRSLDTQYF
j_call: TRBJ2-7; d_call: TRBD2; v_call: TRBV11-2; clone_size: .; cdr3_nt: TGTGCCAGCAGCTTAGTACCTAGCGGGAGAGGCGAGCAGTACTTC; cdr3_aa: CASSLVPSGRGEQYF
j_call: TRBJ1-6; d_call: .; v_call: TRBV11-2; clone_size: .; cdr3_nt: TGTGCCAGCAGCGGGAGCATCTATAATTCACCCCTCCACTTT; cdr3_aa: CASSGSIYNSPLHF
j_call: TRBJ1-2; d_call: .; v_call: TRBV19; clone_size: .; cdr3_nt: TGTGCCAGCGCTAGGGGTGGATATAACTATGGCTACACCTTC; cdr3_aa: CASARGGYNYGYTF
j_call: TRBJ2-1; d_call: .; v_call: TRBV9; clone_size: once; cdr3_nt: TGTGCCAGCAGCGTAGTCGCCTGGAGCGCCTCGTACAATGAGCAGTTCTTC; cdr3_aa: CASSVVAWSASYNEQFF
j_call: TRBJ2-2; d_call: .; v_call: TRBV2; clone_size: .; cdr3_nt: TGTGCCAGCAGTGAAAGGGCCAGGGGCAAATACACCGGGGAGCTGTTTTTT; cdr3_aa: CASSERARGKYTGELFF
j_call: TRBJ2-2; d_call: TRBD2; v_call: TRBV27; clone_size: .; cdr3_nt: TGTGCCAGCAGTTTACTAGCGGGAGTACCCGGGGAGCTGTTTTTT; cdr3_aa: CASSLLAGVPGELFF
j_call: TRBJ2-7; d_call: .; v_call: TRBV18; clone_size: few; cdr3_nt: TGTGCCAGCTCACCCCTAACCTACGAGCAGTACTTC; cdr3_aa: CASSPLTYEQYF
j_call: TRBJ1-2; d_call: TRBD1; v_call: TRBV28; clone_size: .; cdr3_nt: TGTGCCAGCAGCCTGGGACAGACCTATGGCTACACCTTC; cdr3_aa: CASSLGQTYGYTF
j_call: TRBJ1-2; d_call: .; v_call: TRBV19; clone_size: .; cdr3_nt: TGTGCCAGTAGTATTCGCCCGGTGGAGGGCTACACCTTC; cdr3_aa: CASSIRPVEGYTF
j_call: TRBJ2-1; d_call: .; v_call: TRBV9; clone_size: .; cdr3_nt: TGTGCCAGCAGCGTAGGGCTTAACAATGAGCAGTTCTTC; cdr3_aa: CASSVGLNNEQFF
j_call: TRBJ2-7; d_call: TRBD1; v_call: TRBV7-2; clone_size: few; cdr3_nt: TGTGCCAGCAGCTTCGCACCGGGACAGACCTACGAGCAGTACTTC; cdr3_aa: CASSFAPGQTYEQYF
j_call: TRBJ2-2; d_call: .; v_call: TRBV9; clone_size: .; cdr3_nt: TGTGCCAGCAGCGTAGCTCCCCAAGGAGGAACCGGGGAGCTGTTTTTT; cdr3_aa: CASSVAPQGGTGELFF
j_call: TRBJ2-6; d_call: .; v_call: TRBV2; clone_size: .; cdr3_nt: TGTGCCAGCAGTGAAAAACGCTCTGGGGCCAACGTCCTGACTTTC; cdr3_aa: CASSEKRSGANVLTF
j_call: TRBJ1-4; d_call: TRBD1; v_call: TRBV7-9; clone_size: once; cdr3_nt: TGTGCCAGCAGCTTCTCCGGGACAGGGGGTGAAAAACTGTTTTTT; cdr3_aa: CASSFSGTGGEKLFF
j_call: TRBJ1-2; d_call: TRBD1; v_call: TRBV6-5; clone_size: .; cdr3_nt: TGTGCCAGCAGCCGGGACAGGGGAACCTATGGCTACACCTTC; cdr3_aa: CASSRDRGTYGYTF
j_call: TRBJ1-1; d_call: TRBD1; v_call: TRBV7-3; clone_size: few; cdr3_nt: TGTGCCAGCAGCTCCGACAGGGGAACTGAAGCTTTCTTT; cdr3_aa: CASSSDRGTEAFF
j_call: TRBJ2-3; d_call: .; v_call: TRBV28; clone_size: .; cdr3_nt: TGTGCCAGCCATTTAAGGGCAGGGAGCCGCACAGATACGCAGTATTTT; cdr3_aa: CASHLRAGSRTDTQYF
j_call: TRBJ1-2; d_call: .; v_call: TRBV5-4; clone_size: .; cdr3_nt: TGTGCCAGCAGCTCCGGCGGGGGGGCGCATTACTATGGCTACACCTTC; cdr3_aa: CASSSGGGAHYYGYTF
j_call: TRBJ2-7; d_call: TRBD2; v_call: TRBV5-1; clone_size: .; cdr3_nt: TGCGCCAGCAGCGAAATAACAGCTAGCGGGAGTCCGGATGAGCAGTACTTC; cdr3_aa: CASSEITASGSPDEQYF
j_call: TRBJ2-2; d_call: .; v_call: TRBV7-9; clone_size: once; cdr3_nt: TGTGCCAGCAGCCTATCGATTCACACCGGGGAGCTGTTTTTT; cdr3_aa: CASSLSIHTGELFF
j_call: TRBJ1-4; d_call: .; v_call: TRBV5-1; clone_size: .; cdr3_nt: TGCGCCAGCAGCTTGGGCGGGTCGGGGAGTGAAAAACTGTTTTTT; cdr3_aa: CASSLGGSGSEKLFF
j_call: TRBJ2-1; d_call: .; v_call: TRBV28; clone_size: .; cdr3_nt: TGTGCCAGCAGTTTAGGGGGGGACAGTAGGGAGCAGTTCTTC; cdr3_aa: CASSLGGDSREQFF
j_call: TRBJ2-1; d_call: .; v_call: TRBV28; clone_size: .; cdr3_nt: TGTGCCAGCAGTTTACGATGGGGGCGAAGCTCCTACAATGAGCAGTTCTTC; cdr3_aa: CASSLRWGRSSYNEQFF